The rows below give T cell receptor beta chains drawn from one sample of a study of molecular identifiers for immune sequencing clone quantification. TCRdb processed the PCR reads anew with MiXCR; each CDR3 protein has one entry. Of some 320,000 distinct CDR3 sequences in the sample, roughly 23% were seen once. The sequenced sample consisted of naive CD8+ T cells from blood, with Jurkat cell RNA spiked in. The receptor set was obtained from a human donor in good health. Some libraries in this study had Jurkat cell RNA spiked in. Both conserved end residues are part of each CDR3. Fields, in order: V gene, D gene, clone size, J gene, CDR3 DNA, CDR3 protein. D genes are given only for firm matches. Rows give clone size only sometimes, using once, few, many, or a class for an expanded clone.

>TRBV27|.|few|TRBJ1-5
TGTGCCAGCAGTCCCCCCATGAGTCCCCAGCATTTT
CASSPPMSPQHF
>TRBV27|TRBD1|few|TRBJ1-1
TGTGCCAGCGTGAAACAGGGGGCGAACACTGAAGCTTTCTTT
CASVKQGANTEAFF
>TRBV4-3|.|few|TRBJ2-1
TGCGCCAGCAGCCAAGATATCTATACGGATAGCTCCTACAATGAGCAGTTCTTC
CASSQDIYTDSSYNEQFF
>TRBV30|.|many|TRBJ1-5
TGTGCCTGGAGTCACTTTTCCTCGGAAGGGCCCCAGCATTTT
CAWSHFSSEGPQHF
>TRBV6-2/TRBV6-3|.|many|TRBJ1-1
TGTGCCAGCAGTTATGGGGGAATGAACACTGAAGCTTTCTTT
CASSYGGMNTEAFF
>TRBV27|TRBD2|.|TRBJ2-7
TGTGCCAGCAGTTTATCGGCGGGGGAGACCTACGAGCAGTACTTC
CASSLSAGETYEQYF
>TRBV20-1|TRBD2|many|TRBJ2-5
TGCAGTGCTCGCCTAGCGGCCCAAGAGACCCAGTACTTC
CSARLAAQETQYF
>TRBV10-3|.|many|TRBJ1-1
TGTGCCATCAAGGCGACATTGGGCACTGAAGCTTTCTTT
CAIKATLGTEAFF
>TRBV7-2|.|many|TRBJ1-2
TGTGCCAGCAGCTTAGTGTCGGGGAATTATGGCTACACCTTC
CASSLVSGNYGYTF
>TRBV30|.|many|TRBJ2-3
TGTGCCTGTAGCAAGCGGAACGACCTAACAGATACGCAGTATTTT
CACSKRNDLTDTQYF
>TRBV7-9|.|few|TRBJ2-1
TGTGCCAGCAGCGTCGGACCGGCGGATGAGCAGTTCTTC
CASSVGPADEQFF
>TRBV3-1|.|many|TRBJ2-3
TGTGCCAGCAGCCAAGAGGGATGGAACACAGATACGCAGTATTTT
CASSQEGWNTDTQYF
>TRBV10-2|TRBD1|few|TRBJ1-2
TGCGCCAGCAGTGAGTCCCCGTGGGGACAGGGGGCGGAGTATGGCTACACCTTC
CASSESPWGQGAEYGYTF
>TRBV20-1|TRBD1|many|TRBJ2-7
TGCAGTGCTAGAGAAGGGACAGCCTTCCCCTACGAGCAGTACTTC
CSAREGTAFPYEQYF
>TRBV27|TRBD1|few|TRBJ2-3
TGTGCCAGCAGCCGGACGGGGGTACAGGGGGTTTCCACAGATACGCAGTATTTT
CASSRTGVQGVSTDTQYF
>TRBV11-2|.|many|TRBJ1-2
TGTGCCAGCAGCTTAGGCACGCCTTATGGCTACACCTTC
CASSLGTPYGYTF
>TRBV6-1|TRBD2|few|TRBJ2-7
TGTGCCAGCAGTACCCCGGGACTAGCGATTTGGTCCTACGAGCAGTACTTC
CASSTPGLAIWSYEQYF
>TRBV3-1|.|many|TRBJ2-5
TGTGCCAGCAGCGACGACGGTCAAGAGACCCAGTACTTC
CASSDDGQETQYF
>TRBV7-7|.|many|TRBJ2-5
TGTGCCAGCAGCTTACTCGAGCAAGAGACCCAGTACTTC
CASSLLEQETQYF
>TRBV6-5|TRBD2|many|TRBJ2-5
TGTGCCAGCGGACTAGCGGGAGCTCACCAAGAGACCCAGTACTTC
CASGLAGAHQETQYF
>TRBV27|.|many|TRBJ2-5
TGTGCCAGCAGACGGGACTTCCAAGAGACCCAGTACTTC
CASRRDFQETQYF
>TRBV3-1|TRBD2|many|TRBJ2-5
TGTGCCAGCAGCCCCGTGGGACTAGCGGGACAAGAGACCCAGTACTTC
CASSPVGLAGQETQYF
>TRBV29-1|.|many|TRBJ2-5
TGCAGCGTTGTAGGAAACCAAGAGACCCAGTACTTC
CSVVGNQETQYF
>TRBV6-1|TRBD2|many|TRBJ2-1
TGTGCCAGCAGTGAAGGACTAGCACGTTACAATGAGCAGTTCTTC
CASSEGLARYNEQFF
>TRBV4-1|.|few|TRBJ1-5
TGCGCCAGCAGCCAGATACCGGGGGCTGGTAATCAGCCCCAGCATTTT
CASSQIPGAGNQPQHF
>TRBV12-3/TRBV12-4|.|.|TRBJ1-1
TGTGCCAGCAGTTTAGTCTACGGGGAAGCTTTCTTT
CASSLVYGEAFF
>TRBV21-1|.|.|TRBJ2-7
TGTGCCAGCAGCCCCGGGACAGGGGGCGCCTACGAGCAGTACTTC
CASSPGTGGAYEQYF
>TRBV24-1|.|many|TRBJ2-1
TGTGCCACCAGTGATTTGAGCGGAGGCCCCTACAATGAGCAGTTCTTC
CATSDLSGGPYNEQFF
>TRBV27|TRBD2|.|TRBJ2-1
TGTGCCAGCAGTTTAGGGACTAAAAATGAGCAGTTCTTC
CASSLGTKNEQFF
>TRBV11-2|.|few|TRBJ2-6
TGTGCCAGCAGCTTAGACCCCCTCTCTGGGGCCAACGTCCTGACTTTC
CASSLDPLSGANVLTF
>TRBV7-9|.|many|TRBJ2-1
TGTGCCAGCAGCTTAGCCGGAGGTCCTGAGCAGTTCTTC
CASSLAGGPEQFF
>TRBV19|.|many|TRBJ2-4
TGTGCCAGTAGTCTATTAGCGGCAGGAGCCAAAAACATTCAGTACTTC
CASSLLAAGAKNIQYF
>TRBV6-2/TRBV6-3|.|.|TRBJ1-5
TGTGCCAGCAGTTACTCGCAGACTCCTAGGATCGATCAGCCCCAGCATTTT
CASSYSQTPRIDQPQHF
>TRBV7-2|TRBD1|few|TRBJ1-6
TGTGCCAGCAGCTTAGGACCCGGGACAGGGATGAGCTCCTATAATTCACCCCTCCACTTT
CASSLGPGTGMSSYNSPLHF
>TRBV7-2|.|many|TRBJ2-5
TGTGCCAGCAGCTTAGGCCCAGGGCAGGAGACCCAGTACTTC
CASSLGPGQETQYF
>TRBV4-1|.|many|TRBJ1-5
TGCGCCAGCAGCCAGGCGGCAACTCAGGGTCAGCCCCAGCATTTT
CASSQAATQGQPQHF
>TRBV6-7|TRBD1|many|TRBJ1-4
TGTGCCAGCCACGAGGGACAGGGTAATGAAAAACTGTTTTTT
CASHEGQGNEKLFF
>TRBV18|.|many|TRBJ2-7
TGTGCCAGCTCGCCCTCAGGGCCGACAACTGCCTACGAGCAGTACTTC
CASSPSGPTTAYEQYF
>TRBV19|.|many|TRBJ2-1
TGTGCCAGTAGTTCCCCATTCCGCGCCCCAGAGTACAATGAGCAGTTCTTC
CASSSPFRAPEYNEQFF
>TRBV25-1|.|.|TRBJ2-4
TGTGCCAGCAGTGGCGGGACAGAGCTAGCCAAAAACATTCAGTACTTC
CASSGGTELAKNIQYF
>TRBV29-1|TRBD2|many|TRBJ2-5
TGCAGCGTGGGGGGGTTAAAAACGGGACGCCCCAGCGAGACCCAGTACTTC
CSVGGLKTGRPSETQYF
>TRBV6-5|.|few|TRBJ2-2
TGTGCCAGCAGTCACCCGACAGGGGGAAATAGCGGGGGGATGAACACCGGGGAGCTGTTTTTT
CASSHPTGGNSGGMNTGELFF
>TRBV13|TRBD2|many|TRBJ2-7
TGTGCCAGCAGCTTAGGCGGGGGGTTGGAAACCGAGCAGTACTTC
CASSLGGGLETEQYF
>TRBV20-1|.|.|TRBJ2-7
TGCAGTGCTAGGCCCAGGACGGGGTACGAGCAGTACTTC
CSARPRTGYEQYF
>TRBV7-9|TRBD2|.|TRBJ2-1
TGTGCCAGCAGCTTAGGTTTGAGCGGGGGGCGTTACAATGAGCAGTTCTTC
CASSLGLSGGRYNEQFF
>TRBV12-3/TRBV12-4|TRBD2|many|TRBJ2-2
TGTGCCAGCACCCTTGGGGGGGGCGGGGAGCTGTTTTTT
CASTLGGGGELFF